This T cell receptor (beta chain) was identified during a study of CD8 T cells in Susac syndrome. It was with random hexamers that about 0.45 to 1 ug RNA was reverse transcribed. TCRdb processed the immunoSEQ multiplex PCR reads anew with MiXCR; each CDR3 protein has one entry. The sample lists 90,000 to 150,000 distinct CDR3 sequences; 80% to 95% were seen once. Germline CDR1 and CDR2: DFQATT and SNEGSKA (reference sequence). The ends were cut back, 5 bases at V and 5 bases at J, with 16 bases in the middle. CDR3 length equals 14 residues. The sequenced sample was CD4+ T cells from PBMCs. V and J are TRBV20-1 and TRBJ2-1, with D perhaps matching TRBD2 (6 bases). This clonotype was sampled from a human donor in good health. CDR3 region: CSAVGPGVNNEQFF. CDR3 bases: TGCAGTGCTGTGGGTCCGGGAGTGAACAATGAGCAGTTCTTC.